These 28 T cell receptor beta chains were all obtained from the same sample, sequenced in a study of beta chain features in type 1 diabetes listed by TCRdb under 2018. Library preparation employed the immunoSEQ multiplex PCR assay. The entire amount of isolated RNA was reverse transcribed using the High Capacity cDNA Reverse Transcription Kit, so the sequenced TCRB transcripts were expressed ones. Drawn from immuneACCESS, this table holds only the in-frame rearrangements with V and J called that TCRdb kept. Clones are partly lost; checked studies trace under half to an unresolved V gene and leave the rest unexplained. Across this sample there are 810,000 or so clones, with roughly a sixth seen only once. The ten largest account for roughly 0.025% of the sample. Sequenced input: naive CD4+ T cells from blood. The cell subset or site tag for this specimen amounts to: true naive CD4+ T cells. The receptors originated from a woman aged 18-35 years in good health.

V is TRBV7-2 and J is TRBJ2-3, with a tentative D call TRBD2 (6 bases). Per the germline V gene, CDR1 is SGHTA and CDR2 is FQGNSA. The CDR3 has 14 amino acids. V shed 8 bases and J shed 5 bases, with 17 bases lying between them. In DNA, the CDR3 is TGTGCCAGCCAGACCGGGACTGGCCTAGATACGCAGTATTTT. Its protein is CASQTGTGLDTQYF.

The chain uses TRBV6-6 and TRBJ2-1, with 8 positions matching TRBD1. Losses at the gene ends were 6 bases for V and 4 bases for J; bases not matched to a gene: 2. Germline values: CDR1 MNHNY, CDR2 SVGAGI (reference sequence). This CDR3 is built from 13 residues. The CDR3 nucleotides are TGTGCCAGCAGGGACAGGGCTTACAATGAGCAGTTCTTC. The encoded protein is CASRDRAYNEQFF.

V is TRBV11-2 and J is TRBJ2-5; D may be TRBD1 (6 bases). Trimming left V 0 bases short and J 5 bases short, with 13 bases between. The CDR3 is made up of 15 amino acids. CDR1 and CDR2 from the germline V gene are SGHAT and FQNNGV. The CDR3 DNA follows: TGTGCCAGCAGCTTAGACTTCACAGGGCGGGAGACCCAGTACTTC. This codes for CASSLDFTGRETQYF.

Only a few counts were recorded for this clone. J is TRBJ2-1 and V is TRBV10-3; D may correspond to TRBD1 or TRBD2 (5 bases each). Germline loops: CDR1 ENHRY, CDR2 SYGVKD. Trimming cost V 0 bases and J 8 bases, with 8 bases left between them. The CDR3 has 13 amino acids. CDR3: CAISESGEDEQFF. The CDR3 nucleotides are TGTGCCATCAGTGAGTCGGGGGAAGATGAGCAGTTCTTC.

The V and J genes are TRBV6-6 and TRBJ1-3; the D gene is possibly TRBD1 (5 bases). Germline-derived CDR1 and CDR2 are MNHNY and SVGAGI (reference sequence). Deletions cut 7 bases from V and 5 bases from J, with 9 bases between. This CDR3 comprises 12 residues. The DNA for the CDR3 is TGTGCCAGCAACGACAGAAGAAACACCATATATTTT. Translation: CASNDRRNTIYF.

This clone was recorded a few times. The chain uses TRBV2 and TRBJ1-5, with a tentative D call TRBD1 (6 bases). Per the germline V gene, CDR1 is SNHLY and CDR2 is FYNNEI. V lost 2 bases, J lost 4 bases, and 15 bases lay in between. The CDR3 contains 16 residues. The CDR3 loop reads CASSESAGVRNQPQHF. For the CDR3, the DNA is TGTGCCAGCAGTGAATCGGCAGGGGTTCGGAATCAGCCCCAGCATTTT.

This clone was detected a few times. The chain couples TRBV29-1 to TRBJ2-5; D gene uncertain. The V gene's germline CDR1 is SQVTM and CDR2 ANQGSEA. The V and J ends lost 2 bases and 2 bases respectively, with 9 bases between them. This CDR3 is 13 amino acids long. CDR3 loop: CSVERQAQETQYF. CDR3 nucleotide sequence: TGCAGCGTTGAAAGGCAGGCGCAAGAGACCCAGTACTTC.

Only a few counts were recorded for this clone. V gene TRBV5-8 combines with J gene TRBJ2-6; D perhaps matches TRBD2 (6 bases). The CDR3 has 19 amino acids. V was cut by 5 bases and J by 0 bases, with 21 bases left in between. Germline CDR1 and CDR2: SGHTS and YDEGEE. The CDR3 spells CASRHEGLRPYSGANVLTF. Written as DNA, the CDR3 is TGTGCCAGCAGACACGAGGGACTGAGACCTTACTCTGGGGCCAACGTCCTGACTTTC.

The rearrangement links TRBV2 to TRBJ2-1; D possibly corresponds to TRBD2 (6 bases). From germline, CDR1 is SNHLY and CDR2 FYNNEI. The CDR3 is made up of 15 amino acids. Trimming removed 4 bases at V and 7 bases at J, with 17 bases between. The CDR3 loop reads CASSGIASVYNEQFF. The CDR3 DNA reads TGTGCCAGCAGTGGGATCGCTAGCGTGTATAATGAGCAGTTCTTC.

This chain links TRBV19 with TRBJ2-3; D is ambiguous. The germline V gene has CDR1 LNHDA and CDR2 SQIVND (reference sequence). The CDR3 extends over 14 amino acids. With 5 bases removed from V and 1 base from J, the gap between germline ends came to 10 bases. The CDR3 protein is CASSLGHRTDTQYF. The CDR3 DNA reads TGTGCCAGTAGTCTCGGGCATCGCACAGATACGCAGTATTTT.

In this sample, this clone turned up a few times. V gene TRBV6-5 combines with J gene TRBJ2-5; a possible D gene is TRBD1 (5 bases). The end of the DNA is better explained by TRBJ2-7, so the J call may be wrong. The germline V gene has CDR1 MNHEY and CDR2 SVGAGI. This CDR3 has 14 amino acids. CDR3 sequence reads: CASSFGLQVNEQYF. CDR3 coding DNA: TGTGCCAGCAGTTTCGGCCTACAGGTGAACGAGCAGTACTTC.

This clone has just a few counts. The V call is TRBV18, the J call TRBJ1-2, with TRBD1 as a possible D gene (6 bases). Per germline, CDR1 KGHSH and CDR2 LQKENI. The CDR3 runs to 16 residues. V gave up 3 bases and J gave up 2 bases, with 16 bases separating them. The CDR3 DNA reads as TGTGCCAGCTCACCGAGAGAGATGGGGGCCAACTATGGCTACACCTTC. Translation gives CASSPREMGANYGYTF.

The genes are TRBV19 and TRBJ2-1; D is unresolved. V was shortened by 6 bases and J by 5 bases, with 14 bases between the two germline ends. Per the germline V gene, CDR1 is LNHDA and CDR2 is SQIVND (reference sequence). CDR3 length: 14 amino acids. CDR3 region: CASSIPGSHNEQFF. The CDR3 DNA is TGTGCCAGTAGCATCCCGGGCAGTCACAATGAGCAGTTCTTC. Drawing the rest from reference TRBV19 and TRBJ2-1, the complete variable domain is DGGITQSPKYLFRKEGQNVTLSCEQNLNHDAMYWYRQDPGQGLRLIYYSQIVNDFQKGDIAEGYSVSREKKESFPLTVTSAQKNPTAFYLCASSIPGSHNEQFFGPGTRLTVL.

The genes are TRBV2 and TRBJ2-3; 8 nucleotides align to TRBD1. Germline V CDR1 and CDR2: SNHLY, FYNNEI. CDR3 length: 14 residues. J was trimmed by 7 bases and V by 11 bases; bases with no gene match: 14. CDR3 in DNA: TGTGCCGGGGGACAGGAGTCCTCCCTCCATACGCAGTATTTT. Its translation: CAGGQESSLHTQYF.

CDR3 DNA: TGCAGTGCGGGGGAGCGGGAGACCCAGTACTTC. This translates into CSAGERETQYF. The chain has TRBV20-1 and TRBJ2-5; D possibly matches TRBD1 or TRBD2 (5 bases each). The CDR3 runs to 11 residues. Trimming removed 6 bases at V and 5 bases at J, with 10 bases between. Per germline, CDR1 DFQATT and CDR2 SNEGSKA (reference sequence).

The chain couples TRBV7-6 to TRBJ2-3; D is possibly TRBD1 (5 bases). The CDR3 sequence is 15 residues long. Germline assignment: CDR1 SGHVS and CDR2 FNYEAQ. V lost 3 bases, J lost 1 base, and 11 bases lay in between. The CDR3 loop is CASSFRGSGTDTQYF. Written as DNA, the CDR3 is TGTGCCAGCAGCTTTAGGGGATCGGGCACAGATACGCAGTATTTT.

The V and J genes are TRBV5-1 and TRBJ2-7; the D gene could be TRBD1 or TRBD2 (5 bases each). This CDR3 spans 15 amino acids. Germline assignment: CDR1 SGHRS and CDR2 YFSETQ. V was shortened by 4 bases and J by 3 bases, with 17 bases between the two germline ends. CDR3 sequence (DNA): TGCGCCAGCAGCCCACATCCGGGACGGATCTACGAGCAGTACTTC. Its protein is CASSPHPGRIYEQYF.

The chain carries TRBV10-3 and TRBJ2-1; D might be TRBD1 (5 bases). Between the trimmed V and J ends, which lost 8 bases and 8 bases, there was a span of 10 bases. The CDR3 consists of 11 residues. Germline CDR1 reads ENHRY; CDR2 reads SYGVKD. For the CDR3, the DNA is TGTGCCATCGGGGCGCAAGATGAGCAGTTCTTC. Translating gives CAIGAQDEQFF.

The gene calls are TRBV12-5 and TRBJ2-1, with 7 bases aligning to TRBD1. Trimming took 7 bases from V and 4 from J; bases not matched to a gene: 7. Germline lookup yields CDR1 LGHNT and CDR2 FRNRAP. This CDR3 region has 14 residues. The CDR3 sequence: CASARGQSYNEQFF. In nucleotides, the CDR3 is TGTGCTAGTGCTCGGGGACAGTCATACAATGAGCAGTTCTTC.

This clone was detected a few times. The V call is TRBV5-6, the J call TRBJ1-4; possibly TRBD1 for D (5 bases). The ends were cut back, 3 bases at V and 10 bases at J, with 19 bases in the middle. The CDR3 is made up of 15 amino acids. CDR1 and CDR2 from the germline V gene are SGHDT and YYEEEE. The CDR3 loop is CASSSPASGHGKLFF. CDR3 sequence (DNA): TGTGCCAGCAGCTCGCCGGCCTCAGGGCATGGAAAACTGTTTTTT.

This clone was detected only a few times. The chain links TRBV11-2 to TRBJ2-6; D unresolved. There are 15 residues in the CDR3. V lost 4 bases and J 2 bases, leaving 9 bases between the germline ends. CDR1 is SGHAT and CDR2 is FQNNGV in the germline V gene. CDR3 DNA sequence: TGTGCCAGCAGCTCTCTAGTGGCTGGGGCCAACGTCCTGACTTTC. It yields the protein CASSSLVAGANVLTF.

Comments on this clone: An end of the junction does not agree with germline; a read error may underlie this. The gene calls are TRBV6-6 and TRBJ1-4; TRBD1 might be the D (5 bases). CDR3 length: 12 residues. Germline CDR1 reads MNHNY; CDR2 reads SVGAGI (reference sequence). The CDR3 region has the DNA TGTGCCAGCAGTGCTCGTGGAGGGGAGTTCTCTTTT. It translates to CASSARGGEFSF.

The chain joins TRBV5-1 to TRBJ2-5; no firm D call. Trimming took 2 bases from V and 7 from J, leaving 12 bases between them. CDR1 SGHRS and CDR2 YFSETQ come from the germline V gene. The CDR3 totals 13 residues. DNA of the CDR3: TGCGCCAGCAGCTTAGCCCTTCGAGGGACCCAGTACTTC. It encodes CASSLALRGTQYF.

This clone was counted a few times. Other DNA sequences in the sample encode the same CDR3. V is TRBV20-1 and J is TRBJ2-1; D remains unclear. Trimming removed 6 bases at V and 5 bases at J, with 5 bases between. CDR3 length: 10 amino acids. In germline, CDR1 is DFQATT, CDR2 SNEGSKA (reference sequence). The CDR3 region is CSARNNEQFF. CDR3 DNA sequence: TGCAGTGCAAGGAACAATGAGCAGTTCTTC.

A few counts support this clone. V usage is TRBV7-3 and J usage is TRBJ2-3; D is unresolved. CDR3 length: 16 amino acids. Germline V gene lookup returns CDR1 SGHTA and CDR2 FQGTGA. The V gene lost 1 base and the J gene lost 0 bases, with 11 bases spanning the gap. CDR3 sequence reads: CASSLRASGSTDTQYF. In nucleotides, the CDR3 is TGTGCCAGCAGCTTAAGGGCCTCAGGAAGCACAGATACGCAGTATTTT.

The chain carries TRBV18 and TRBJ2-6; possible D gene TRBD1, 6 bases. The ends were cut back, 1 base at V and 0 bases at J, with 10 bases in the middle. The V gene's germline CDR1 is KGHSH and CDR2 LQKENI. CDR3 size: 17 residues. CDR3 loop: CASSPLGQPSGANVLTF. DNA for the CDR3: TGTGCCAGCTCACCACTCGGACAGCCCTCTGGGGCCAACGTCCTGACTTTC.

The genes are TRBV11-1 and TRBJ2-1; maybe TRBD2 (5 bases). CDR1 and CDR2 from the germline V gene are SGHAT and FQDESV (reference sequence). This CDR3 is built from 14 residues. Trimming pared 0 bases from V and 5 bases from J, leaving 8 bases between. This CDR3 is CASSLAGANNEQFF. The CDR3 coding sequence is TGTGCCAGCAGCTTAGCGGGAGCAAACAATGAGCAGTTCTTC.

Concerning this clone itself: Additional DNA sequences in this sample encode the identical CDR3. The chain carries TRBV18 and TRBJ1-5; no definite D call. V was pared by 3 bases and J by 4 bases, with 7 bases between. The CDR3 consists of 13 residues. Germline CDR1 KGHSH, CDR2 LQKENI. CDR3 residues: CASSPGRNQPQHF. CDR3 nucleotides: TGTGCCAGCTCACCTGGGCGGAATCAGCCCCAGCATTTT.